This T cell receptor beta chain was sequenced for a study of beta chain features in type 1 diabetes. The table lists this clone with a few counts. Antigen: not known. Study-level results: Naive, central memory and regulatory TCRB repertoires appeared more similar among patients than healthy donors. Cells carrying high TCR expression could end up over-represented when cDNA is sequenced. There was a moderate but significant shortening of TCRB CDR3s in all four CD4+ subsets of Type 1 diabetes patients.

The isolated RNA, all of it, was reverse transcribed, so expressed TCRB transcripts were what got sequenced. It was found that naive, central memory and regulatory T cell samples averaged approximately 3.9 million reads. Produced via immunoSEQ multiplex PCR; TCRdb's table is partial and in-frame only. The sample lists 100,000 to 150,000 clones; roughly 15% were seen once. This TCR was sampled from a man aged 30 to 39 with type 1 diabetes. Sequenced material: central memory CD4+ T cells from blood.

The CDR3 DNA is TGTGCCAGCAGCGAGGGCGGGGACAGGGCCTACGAGCAGTACTTC. It yields the protein CASSEGGDRAYEQYF. This chain joins TRBV9 and TRBJ2-7; TRBD1 agrees at 9 bases. The CDR3 is 15 amino acids. Per germline, CDR1 SGDLS and CDR2 YYNGEE. V was pared by 3 bases and J by 2 bases, with 6 bases of the junction left unmatched.